The 6 T cell receptor beta chains presented below share a single source sample, sequenced in a study of identical twins. One entry per CDR3 protein, called by TCRdb with MiXCR from the 5' RACE reads. The table shows hundreds of thousands of distinct CDR3 sequences, with 21% occurring only once. The data were also submitted as part of a second study, on T cells expressing NK-cell markers.

Input material: PBMCs. These receptors were obtained from a woman aged 18-35 years in good health.

This clonotype is a singleton in its sample. The chain has TRBV7-9 and TRBJ2-2; 7 bases match TRBD1. Per germline, CDR1 SEHNR and CDR2 FQNEAQ (reference sequence). J lost 4 bases, V lost 7 bases, and 3 bases had no gene match. The CDR3 covers 13 residues. CDR3 amino acids: CASTTGATGELFF. CDR3 nucleotide sequence: TGTGCCAGCACCACAGGGGCCACCGGGGAGCTGTTTTTT.

This clonotype was detected ten times or more. The chain is built from TRBV5-6 and TRBJ2-7, with 10 nucleotides matching TRBD2. Trimming cost V 6 bases and J 5 bases; bases outside gene matches: 8. The CDR3 is made up of 14 amino acids. CDR1 and CDR2 from the germline V gene are SGHDT and YYEEEE. CDR3 bases: TGTGCCAGCAACTTTGGCCTAGCGGGAGACGAGCAGTACTTC. This encodes CASNFGLAGDEQYF.

This clonotype was picked up a small number of times. This chain uses TRBV4-2 with TRBJ2-7; 12 nucleotides agree with TRBD2. In germline, CDR1 is LGHNA, CDR2 YNFKEQ. The trim removed 1 base at V and 3 bases at J, leaving 4 bases unmatched. The CDR3 has 16 residues. The CDR3 here is CASSQVETSGGYEQYF. The CDR3 DNA sequence: TGTGCCAGCAGCCAAGTGGAGACTAGCGGGGGCTACGAGCAGTACTTC.

The genes are TRBV4-3 and TRBJ2-3; D is undetermined. Trimming stripped 1 base from V and 3 bases from J, with 11 bases between. The CDR3 covers 15 residues. CDR1 is LGHNA and CDR2 is YSLEER in the germline V gene. CDR3 DNA: TGCGCCAGCAGCCAAGGAATAGGGCTAACAGATACGCAGTATTTT. Translated: CASSQGIGLTDTQYF.

V and J are TRBV20-1 and TRBJ2-4; D unclear. Germline V gene lookup returns CDR1 DFQATT and CDR2 SNEGSKA (reference sequence). This CDR3 contains 13 residues. Trimming pared 4 bases from V and 0 bases from J, leaving 7 bases between. The CDR3 loop reads CSAIWLAKNIQYF. DNA for the CDR3: TGCAGTGCTATCTGGCTAGCCAAAAACATTCAGTACTTC.

In this sample, this clonotype turned up many times. V gene TRBV12-3 or TRBV12-4 combines with J gene TRBJ2-7; D is unresolved. V was shortened by 3 bases and J by 7 bases, with 10 bases between the two germline ends. There are 12 residues in the CDR3. The CDR3: CASSFRGSEQYF. The CDR3 bases are TGTGCCAGCAGTTTCCGAGGCTCTGAGCAGTACTTC.